These T cell receptor beta chains were read from a single sample in a study of control samples from healthy donors and cancer patients. Repertoires were generated with immunoSEQ multiplex PCR, while TCRdb's copy carries only in-frame clones and drops some. This table has approximately 94,000 clones, about 88% appearing once. The sample comprised blood. The receptors originated from a woman aged 45-65 years in good health. Each CDR3 is given with its conserved first and last residue. A D gene is named only where the DNA matches it firmly. Size tells how often a clone was seen (once, few, many) or the class of an expanded clone, and some rows leave it out.

D gene,CDR3 length,V gene,J gene,clone size,CDR3 DNA,CDR3 protein
-,17,TRBV7-2,TRBJ1-4,-,TGTGCCAGCAGCTTAGATATGGCTTTGGGGGTCTTTGAAAAACTGTTTTTT,CASSLDMALGVFEKLFF
-,17,TRBV4-3,TRBJ1-2,-,TGCGCCAGCAGCCAAGAGAGAACAGGTGACTGGGGCTATGGCTACACCTTC,CASSQERTGDWGYGYTF
-,13,TRBV29-1,TRBJ1-4,-,TGCAGCGTGGGCTGGGGGACGTATGAAAAACTGTTTTTT,CSVGWGTYEKLFF
-,13,TRBV30,TRBJ2-2,-,TGTGCCTGGAGTGTACTTGGAGGGTGGGAGCTGTTTTTT,CAWSVLGGWELFF
-,18,TRBV28,TRBJ1-4,many,TGTGCCAGCTTTGATAAACAGGCAGTGTGGAGGTGGGACGAAAAACTGTTTTTT,CASFDKQAVWRWDEKLFF
-,15,TRBV5-1,TRBJ2-5,-,TGCGCCGGCCGGTCGGGGGAGGCCGTGCAAGAGACCCAGTACTTC,CAGRSGEAVQETQYF
TRBD2,14,TRBV18,TRBJ2-5,-,TGTGCCAGCTCACCCCGGGAGGCGCAAGAGACCCAGTACTTC,CASSPREAQETQYF
-,14,TRBV19,TRBJ1-6,-,TGTGCCAGTACCGCGGGACGGGAGAATTCACCCCTCCACTTT,CASTAGRENSPLHF
TRBD1,15,TRBV3-1/TRBV3-2,TRBJ2-3,-,TGTGCCAGCAGCCAAGACAGGGGGCAAACAGATACGCAGTATTTT,CASSQDRGQTDTQYF
-,16,TRBV7-2,TRBJ2-1,once,TGTGCCAGCCAGGAGAACGGCTTAAGCTCCTACAATGAGCAGTTCTTC,CASQENGLSSYNEQFF
TRBD1,14,TRBV19,TRBJ1-5,-,TGTGCCAGTAGCAAACAGGGGGGTAGGCTGCCCCAGCATTTT,CASSKQGGRLPQHF
-,13,TRBV5-6,TRBJ2-7,-,TGTGCCAGCAGCTTGGCGGGACCCTACGAGCAGTACTTC,CASSLAGPYEQYF
TRBD1,14,TRBV3-1/TRBV3-2,TRBJ1-1,-,TGTGCCAGCAGCCAACAGACAGGGTACACTGAAGCTTTCTTT,CASSQQTGYTEAFF
-,15,TRBV7-2,TRBJ2-3,-,TGTGCCAGCAGCCGCCAGACTGGGGCTGCAGATACGCAGTATTTT,CASSRQTGAADTQYF
TRBD2,15,TRBV6-1,TRBJ2-5,-,TGTGCCAGCAGTGAGGGGAGCGGGACGATGGGGACCCAGTACTTC,CASSEGSGTMGTQYF
-,14,TRBV19,TRBJ1-5,-,TGTGCCAGTAGGAACCAGGGGCGCAATCAGCCCCAGCATTTT,CASRNQGRNQPQHF
TRBD2,14,TRBV5-1,TRBJ2-3,-,TGCGCCAGCAGCAAAGGACTAGCGGGCGATACGCAGTATTTT,CASSKGLAGDTQYF
TRBD1,14,TRBV19,TRBJ2-2,many,TGTGCCAGTAGGACTACAGGGGGCATCGGGGAGCTGTTTTTT,CASRTTGGIGELFF
-,16,TRBV9,TRBJ1-1,-,TGTGCCAGCAGCGTAGGGCCGGGACCACTGAACACTGAAGCTTTCTTT,CASSVGPGPLNTEAFF
TRBD1,18,TRBV6-2/TRBV6-3,TRBJ1-1,-,TGTGCCAGCAGTTTATATTCGGGACAGGGTGTCAGTTACACTGAAGCTTTCTTT,CASSLYSGQGVSYTEAFF
-,14,TRBV21-1,TRBJ1-1,-,TGTGCCAGCAGAGCCCCAGGGAGTTGCGCTGAAGCTTTCTTT,CASRAPGSCAEAFF
-,18,TRBV5-6,TRBJ1-5,-,TGTGCCAGCAGCTTTTGGGCTGGGTGGGGTGAGAGCAATCAGCCCCAGCATTTT,CASSFWAGWGESNQPQHF
TRBD1,15,TRBV6-5,TRBJ2-1,once,TGTGCCAGCAGCTCCCGGGACAGGGTACCCAATGAGCAGTTCTTC,CASSSRDRVPNEQFF
-,16,TRBV27,TRBJ2-3,-,TGTGCCAGCAGTTTTTCTTCGAGACCTAGCACAGATACGCAGTATTTT,CASSFSSRPSTDTQYF
-,15,TRBV5-6,TRBJ2-3,-,TGTGCCAGCAGCTCCTCGGGGGACTCCACAGATACGCAGTATTTT,CASSSSGDSTDTQYF
-,13,TRBV2,TRBJ1-6,-,TGTGCCAGCTCGCCGGCCCGAGCGTTATCCCTCCACTTT,CASSPARALSLHF
-,12,TRBV30,TRBJ1-3,-,TGTGCCTGGAGTGCCCTCGGAAACACCATATATTTT,CAWSALGNTIYF
-,16,TRBV9,TRBJ1-4,-,TGTGCCAGCAGCGTAGCCCCACAGGAGTCTGGCGGAAAACTGTTTTTT,CASSVAPQESGGKLFF